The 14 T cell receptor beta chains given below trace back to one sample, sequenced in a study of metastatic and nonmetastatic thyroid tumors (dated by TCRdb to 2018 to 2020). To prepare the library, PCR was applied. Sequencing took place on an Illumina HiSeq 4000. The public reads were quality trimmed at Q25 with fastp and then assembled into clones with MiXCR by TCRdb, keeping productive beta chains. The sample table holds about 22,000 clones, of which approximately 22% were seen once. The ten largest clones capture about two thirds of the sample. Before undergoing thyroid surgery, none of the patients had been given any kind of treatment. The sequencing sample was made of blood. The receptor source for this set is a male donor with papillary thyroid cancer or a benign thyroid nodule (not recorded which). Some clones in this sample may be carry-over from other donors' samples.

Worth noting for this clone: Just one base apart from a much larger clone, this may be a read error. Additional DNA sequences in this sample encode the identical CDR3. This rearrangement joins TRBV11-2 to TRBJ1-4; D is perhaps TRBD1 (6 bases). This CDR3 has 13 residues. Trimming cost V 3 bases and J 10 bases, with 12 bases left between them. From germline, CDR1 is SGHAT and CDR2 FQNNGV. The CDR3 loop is CASSLTGGRKLFF. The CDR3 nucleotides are TGTGCCAGCAGCTTGACAGGAGGAAGAAAACTGTTTTTT. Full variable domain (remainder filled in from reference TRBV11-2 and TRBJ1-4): EAGVAQSPRYKIIEKRQSVAFWCNPISGHATLYWYQQILGQGPKLLIQFQNNGVVDDSQLPKDRFSAERLKGVDSTLKIQPAKLEDSAVYLCASSLTGGRKLFFGSGTQLSVL.

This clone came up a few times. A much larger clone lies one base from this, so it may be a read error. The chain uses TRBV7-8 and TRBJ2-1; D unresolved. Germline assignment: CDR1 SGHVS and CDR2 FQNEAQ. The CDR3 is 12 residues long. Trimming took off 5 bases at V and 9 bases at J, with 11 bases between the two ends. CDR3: CASSHMGSEQFF. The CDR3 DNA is TGTGCCAGCAGCCACATGGGTTCTGAGCAGTTCTTC.

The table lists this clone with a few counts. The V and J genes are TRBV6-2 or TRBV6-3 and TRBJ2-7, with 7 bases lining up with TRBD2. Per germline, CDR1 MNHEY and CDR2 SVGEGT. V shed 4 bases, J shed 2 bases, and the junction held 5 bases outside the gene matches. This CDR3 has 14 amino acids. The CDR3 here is CASSWGGSTYEQYF. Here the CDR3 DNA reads TGTGCCAGCAGTTGGGGCGGGAGTACCTACGAGCAGTACTTC.

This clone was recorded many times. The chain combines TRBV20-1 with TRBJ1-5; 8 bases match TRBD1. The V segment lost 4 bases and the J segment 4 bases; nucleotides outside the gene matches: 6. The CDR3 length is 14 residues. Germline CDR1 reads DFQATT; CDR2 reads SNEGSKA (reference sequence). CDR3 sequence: CSANSGGLNQPQHF. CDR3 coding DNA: TGCAGTGCTAACTCAGGGGGCCTAAATCAGCCCCAGCATTTT.

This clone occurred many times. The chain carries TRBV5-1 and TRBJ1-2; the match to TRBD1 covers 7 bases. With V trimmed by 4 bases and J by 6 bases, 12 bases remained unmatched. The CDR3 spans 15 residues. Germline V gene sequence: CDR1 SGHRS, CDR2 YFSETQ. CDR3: CASSTTRDSGNGYTF. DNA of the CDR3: TGCGCCAGCAGCACAACCCGGGACAGTGGAAATGGCTACACCTTC.

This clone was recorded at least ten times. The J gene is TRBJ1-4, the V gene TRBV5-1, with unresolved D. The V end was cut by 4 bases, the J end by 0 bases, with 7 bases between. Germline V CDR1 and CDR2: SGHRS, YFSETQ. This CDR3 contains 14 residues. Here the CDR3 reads CASSQLATNEKLFF. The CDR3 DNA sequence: TGCGCCAGCAGCCAATTAGCAACTAATGAAAAACTGTTTTTT.

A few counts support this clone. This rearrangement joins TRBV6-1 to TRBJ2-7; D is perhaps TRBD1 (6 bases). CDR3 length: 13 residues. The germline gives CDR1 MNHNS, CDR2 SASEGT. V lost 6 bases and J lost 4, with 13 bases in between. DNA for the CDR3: TGTGCCAGCAGCAGACAGGTAGATTACGAGCAGTACTTC. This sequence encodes CASSRQVDYEQYF.

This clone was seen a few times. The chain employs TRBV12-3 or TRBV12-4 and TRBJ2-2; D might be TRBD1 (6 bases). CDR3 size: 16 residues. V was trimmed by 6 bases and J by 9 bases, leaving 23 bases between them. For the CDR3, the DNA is TGTGCCAGCAGATTAATTGGACAGCGGAGTGCCTGGGAGCTGTTTTTT. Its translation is CASRLIGQRSAWELFF.

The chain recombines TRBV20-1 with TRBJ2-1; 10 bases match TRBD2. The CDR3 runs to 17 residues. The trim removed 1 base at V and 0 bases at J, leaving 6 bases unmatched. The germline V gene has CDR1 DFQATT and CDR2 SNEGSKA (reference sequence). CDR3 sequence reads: CSARALAGVNSYNEQFF. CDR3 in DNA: TGCAGTGCTAGAGCGCTAGCGGGAGTCAACTCCTACAATGAGCAGTTCTTC.

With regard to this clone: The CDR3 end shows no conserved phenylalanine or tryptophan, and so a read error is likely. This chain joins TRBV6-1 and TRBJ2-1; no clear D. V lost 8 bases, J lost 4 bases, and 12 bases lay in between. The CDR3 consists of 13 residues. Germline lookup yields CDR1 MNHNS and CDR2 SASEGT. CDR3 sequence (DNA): TGTGCCAGCGGCACGGAATCATACAATGAGCAGTTCTTA. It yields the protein CASGTESYNEQFL.

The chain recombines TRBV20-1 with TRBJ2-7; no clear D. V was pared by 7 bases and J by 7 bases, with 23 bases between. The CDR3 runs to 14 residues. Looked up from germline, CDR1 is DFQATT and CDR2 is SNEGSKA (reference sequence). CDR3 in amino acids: CSVPMKTPVGEQYF. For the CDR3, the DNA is TGCAGTGTCCCAATGAAGACTCCTGTAGGGGAGCAGTACTTC.

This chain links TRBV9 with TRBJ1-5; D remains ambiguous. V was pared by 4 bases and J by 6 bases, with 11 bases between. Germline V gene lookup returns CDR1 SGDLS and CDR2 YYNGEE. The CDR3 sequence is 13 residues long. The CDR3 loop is CASSTGVGQPQHF. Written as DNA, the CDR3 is TGTGCCAGCAGCACGGGCGTTGGTCAGCCCCAGCATTTT.

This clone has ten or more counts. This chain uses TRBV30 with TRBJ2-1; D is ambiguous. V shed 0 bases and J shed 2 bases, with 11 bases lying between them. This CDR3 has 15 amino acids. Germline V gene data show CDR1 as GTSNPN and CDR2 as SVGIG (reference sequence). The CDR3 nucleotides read TGTGCCTGGAGTGTACCCTACCCCCCCTACAATGAGCAGTTCTTC. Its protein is CAWSVPYPPYNEQFF.

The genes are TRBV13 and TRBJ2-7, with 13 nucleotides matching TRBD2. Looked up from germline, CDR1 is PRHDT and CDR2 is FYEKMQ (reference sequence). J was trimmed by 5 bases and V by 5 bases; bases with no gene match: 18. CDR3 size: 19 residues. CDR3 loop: CASSLRTSGSFRKYHEQYF. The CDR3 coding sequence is TGTGCCAGCAGCCTCCGGACTAGCGGGAGTTTTCGTAAATATCACGAGCAGTACTTC.